What follows are 14 T cell receptor beta chains derived from one specimen sequenced in a study of T cells in Graves' hyperthyroidism and ophthalmopathy. Researchers amplified the TCR beta CDR3 regions from RNA transcripts. The HTBI set primed first-round TCR CDR3 RT-PCR. TCRdb reprocessed the multiplex PCR reads with MiXCR, giving one entry per CDR3 protein. Of fewer than 450,000 distinct CDR3 sequences listed, about 18% are singletons. Material: blood. These receptors all stem from a man younger than 35 with Graves' ophthalmopathy.

The chain uses TRBV24-1 and TRBJ1-1; D is unresolved. The CDR3 loop spans 14 amino acids. Trimming removed 5 bases at V and 1 base at J, with 10 bases between. CDR1 KGHDR and CDR2 SFDVKD come from the germline V gene. CDR3 amino acids: CATSGRTGNTEAFF. In nucleotides, the CDR3 is TGTGCCACCAGTGGTCGGACGGGGAACACTGAAGCTTTCTTT.

This clonotype was observed at least ten times. The chain employs TRBV7-9 and TRBJ2-7; a weak D match, TRBD1 (6 bases). The CDR3 sequence is 16 residues long. V lost 5 bases, J lost 0 bases, and 17 bases lay in between. The germline V gene encodes CDR1 SEHNR and CDR2 FQNEAQ (reference sequence). The CDR3: CASSKGETVPSYEQYF. The CDR3, as DNA: TGTGCCAGCAGCAAGGGGGAGACAGTCCCCTCCTACGAGCAGTACTTC.

This clonotype was picked up a small number of times. The V call is TRBV19, the J call TRBJ2-7, with 9 bases fitting TRBD1. V was pared by 1 base and J by 2 bases, with 6 bases of the junction left unmatched. Germline values: CDR1 LNHDA, CDR2 SQIVND (reference sequence). The CDR3 runs 16 residues. The CDR3 nucleotides read TGTGCCAGTAGTATAGGAGGAGGACAGGGGACCTACGAGCAGTACTTC. This sequence encodes CASSIGGGQGTYEQYF. Drawing the rest from reference TRBV19 and TRBJ2-7, the complete variable domain is DGGITQSPKYLFRKEGQNVTLSCEQNLNHDAMYWYRQDPGQGLRLIYYSQIVNDFQKGDIAEGYSVSREKKESFPLTVTSAQKNPTAFYLCASSIGGGQGTYEQYFGPGTRLTVT.

The V gene is TRBV19, the J gene TRBJ2-7, with 8 bases lining up with TRBD1. Germline CDR1 LNHDA, CDR2 SQIVND (reference sequence). V dropped 4 bases and J dropped 3; count of bases not matched to a gene: 5. This CDR3 region has 14 residues. The CDR3 spells CASSKGRGLYEQYF. The CDR3 DNA follows: TGTGCCAGTAGTAAAGGCAGGGGGCTCTACGAGCAGTACTTC.

This clonotype was seen ten or more times. The chain is built from TRBV11-2 and TRBJ2-1, with TRBD1 as a possible D gene (6 bases). The CDR3 consists of 12 residues. Per the germline V gene, CDR1 is SGHAT and CDR2 is FQNNGV. Trimming removed 1 base at V and 9 bases at J, with 7 bases between. For the CDR3, the DNA is TGTGCCAGCAGCTTAGTAGGGGGTGAGCAGTTCTTC. Amino acids: CASSLVGGEQFF.

This clonotype came up many times. The rearrangement joins TRBV13 to TRBJ2-3; TRBD1 matches at 8 bases. Trimming took 8 bases from V and 2 from J; bases not matched to a gene: 3. The CDR3 length is 13 residues. The germline gives CDR1 PRHDT, CDR2 FYEKMQ (reference sequence). This CDR3 reads CASGQGYTDTQYF. For the CDR3, the DNA is TGTGCCAGCGGACAGGGCTACACAGATACGCAGTATTTT.

This clonotype was recorded at least ten times. V usage is TRBV7-9 and J usage is TRBJ1-2, with D unresolved. This CDR3 spans 12 amino acids. CDR1 SEHNR and CDR2 FQNEAQ come from the germline V gene (reference sequence). V was pared by 5 bases and J by 0 bases, with 4 bases between. DNA of the CDR3: TGTGCCAGCAGCAAAACTAACTATGGCTACACCTTC. It yields the protein CASSKTNYGYTF. The full variable domain, rest sourced from reference TRBV7-9 and TRBJ1-2, is DTGVSQNPRHKITKRGQNVTFRCDPISEHNRLYWYRQTLGQGPEFLTYFQNEAQLEKSRLLSDRFSAERPKGSFSTLEIQRTEQGDSAMYLCASSKTNYGYTFGSGTRLTVV.

The V call is TRBV29-1, the J call TRBJ1-2; D might be TRBD1 (5 bases). CDR1 and CDR2 (germline): SQVTM, ANQGSEA. The CDR3 covers 11 residues. Trimming stripped 6 bases from V and 11 bases from J, with 16 bases between. The CDR3 DNA is TGCAGCGTCCGAACTGACAGTCGATACACCTTC. Its translation: CSVRTDSRYTF.

The chain joins TRBV6-1 to TRBJ2-1; the D call may be TRBD1 or TRBD2 (5 bases each). The CDR3 totals 16 residues. Trimming pared 2 bases from V and 6 bases from J, leaving 17 bases between. Germline CDR1 reads MNHNS; CDR2 reads SASEGT. The CDR3 nucleotides are TGTGCCAGCAGTGAACCACCAGGGAGCGGTTCCAATGAGCAGTTCTTC. Protein product: CASSEPPGSGSNEQFF.

This chain connects TRBV20-1 to TRBJ2-7; D perhaps matches TRBD2 (7 bases). The CDR3 spans 14 residues. Germline V gene lookup returns CDR1 DFQATT and CDR2 SNEGSKA (reference sequence). Trimming stripped 6 bases from V and 5 bases from J, with 20 bases between. The DNA for the CDR3 is TGCAGTGCCCCCGGGGGGCCCGTACGGGACGAGCAGTACTTC. Amino acids: CSAPGGPVRDEQYF.

The chain employs TRBV5-8 and TRBJ2-1; D not certain. CDR1 and CDR2 from the germline V gene are SGHTS and YDEGEE. V dropped 0 bases and J dropped 8 bases, with 9 bases sitting between them. The CDR3 contains 13 residues. CDR3 in DNA: TGTGCCAGCAGCTTGGAGGTCAGCGATGAGCAGTTCTTC. Translated: CASSLEVSDEQFF.

This clonotype showed up just a few times. The DNA for the CDR3 is TGTGCCAGCAGCCTCCAGGTTCAGAACACTGAAGCTTTCTTT. Translated, it gives CASSLQVQNTEAFF. This chain joins TRBV4-2 and TRBJ1-1, with D unresolved. CDR3 length equals 14 residues. Germline CDR1 and CDR2: LGHNA and YNFKEQ. V was trimmed by 4 bases and J by 1 base, leaving 10 bases between them.

The table lists this clonotype with a few counts. The chain is built from TRBV15 and TRBJ1-2; D ambiguous. Germline V gene data show CDR1 as LNHNV and CDR2 as YYDKDF (reference sequence). CDR3 length: 19 amino acids. The V end lost 7 bases, the J end lost 0 bases, and 27 bases lay between the germline ends. The CDR3 is CATTQGPPSTRETNYGYTF. For the CDR3, the DNA is TGTGCCACCACCCAAGGTCCCCCGTCCACCCGAGAGACTAACTATGGCTACACCTTC. Together with reference TRBV15 and TRBJ1-2, the CDR3 gives the full variable domain: DAMVIQNPRYQVTQFGKPVTLSCSQTLNHNVMYWYQQKSSQAPKLLFHYYDKDFNNEADTPDNFQSRRPNTSFCFLDIRSPGLGDTAMYLCATTQGPPSTRETNYGYTFGSGTRLTVV.

This clonotype was observed at least ten times. V is TRBV3-1 and J is TRBJ2-2; TRBD1 is a possible D gene (5 bases). V lost 0 bases and J 12 bases, leaving 8 bases between the germline ends. Germline CDR1 reads LGHDT; CDR2 reads YNNKEL (reference sequence). The CDR3 contains 12 residues. CDR3 amino acids: CASSQDDRQLFF. In nucleotides, the CDR3 is TGTGCCAGCAGCCAAGATGACAGACAGCTGTTTTTT.